This TCR beta chain is drawn from a study of T cell clones after liver transplantation. Clones were read by immunoSEQ multiplex PCR, and TCRdb kept only the in-frame ones, dropping some. The sample has 85,000 to 130,000 clones, around four fifths seen once. The sequence came from a human donor who received a liver transplant. Specimen: CD4+ T cells from blood, collected before liver transplant.

DNA for the CDR3: TGTGCCAGCAGCGTTAATGCCGCGGGGGAAAAACTGTTTTTT. Amino acids: CASSVNAAGEKLFF. This chain links TRBV9 with TRBJ1-4; no firm D call. Trimming removed 2 bases at V and 8 bases at J, with 13 bases between. The CDR3 runs 14 residues. Germline assignment: CDR1 SGDLS and CDR2 YYNGEE.